This paragraph covers one TCR beta chain sequence. The antigen this receptor binds is unknown. From the cysteine up to the phenylalanine, the CDR3 has a length of 15 residues. Only the CDR3 DNA is retained, 45 bases long and in frame from the first base. Trimming leaves V shorter by 6 bases and J shorter by 0 bases, with the junction holding 4 bases beyond the gene matches. CDR1 and CDR2, per the germline V gene (reference sequence), are MNHNY and SVGAGI. In total, roughly 670 healthy bone marrow donors made up the cohort. At the time of sampling, every cohort member was nominally healthy, though immune exposures that went unrecorded were likely present. The donor was CMV seronegative and was included in the group of about 400 seronegative cohort members. A peripheral blood sample was collected from each donor, and TCR beta sequencing was performed on peripheral blood mononuclear cells. Genomic DNA extraction from the blood cell samples was performed with the Qiagen DNeasy Blood Extraction Kit.

Libraries were built with the immunoSEQ multiplex PCR assay. For the multiplex PCR, a mixture combining 60 forward primers for TCR Vbeta segments and 13 reverse primers for TCR Jbeta segments was used. The CDR3 region of rearranged TCR beta genes was amplified from genomic DNA by a multiplex PCR assay. Amplified TCR beta libraries were sequenced as 87-base-pair reads on the Illumina HiSeq System. Regarding the original processing steps: A later analysis counted tens of millions of unique TCR beta chains across the 640 or so repertoires, and roughly 10 million of these chains were shared by at least two donors. A nearest-neighbor algorithm error-corrected the raw reads and collapsed the reads into unique sequences, merging closely related sequences to remove PCR and sequencing errors. V, D and J gene segments were assigned by aligning CDR3 sequences to IMGT reference sequences. For a sequence to be retained, at least a six-nucleotide match to both a V gene segment and a J gene segment was required. Rearrangements were called productive when the CDR3 lacked stop codons and stayed in frame with V and J; all others were non-productive. CDR3 was defined by IMGT convention, running from the second conserved V-encoded cysteine to the conserved J-encoded phenylalanine. The earlier analysis of 587 of the donors excluded sequences that lacked an unambiguous match to a single V gene segment. An earlier analysis of a few hundred of the donors classified V segments as functional when productive rearrangements were above 56.7% and as segregating when the standard deviation between donors was above 5%. A statistical classification framework was built to diagnose cytomegalovirus status from the catalog of TCR beta chain sequences. A later analysis assigned V and J genes by comparing TCR nucleotide sequences with IMGT/GENE-DB human TR gene sequences. Using the TCRdist pipeline, a later analysis assigned CDR3 sequences along with most-parsimonious VDJ recombination scenarios. A later analysis defined each TCR beta chain by its CDR3 amino acid sequence plus V-gene family, and excluded reads lacking a unique V-gene family. As a way to deal with suspected cross-contamination and a sequencing artifact, a later analysis dropped 500 to 700 nucleotide sequences that were highly shared and had low generation probability. A later analysis calculated a clonal expansion index for each public chain from normalized within-repertoire ranks of inferred template counts. In a later analysis, generation probabilities were computed with a VDJ recombination model fitted to out-of-frame rearrangements, and the resulting probabilities were checked against IGoR. Hypergeometric tests were used in a later analysis to score TCR-TCR, TCR-HLA and TCR-CMV co-occurrence, with a repertoire-size bias correction applied to the TCR pairs. A later analysis estimated false discovery rates by permuting HLA or CMV assignments 20 times. In a later analysis, co-occurring TCRs were grouped with DBSCAN, and TCRdist sequence similarity was added when clustering was performed within HLA-allele-positive subsets. Co-occurrence clustering excluded repertoires with fewer than 30,000 or more than 120,000 public chains, plus five with anomalous nucleotide sharing. TCRdb stores this immuneACCESS table with in-frame sequences only. Part of the clones is absent; in the studies checked, under half of the shortfall reflects unresolved V genes, and no reason is known for the rest. V, J and clone size are taken as reported in that table, and D and trimming were inferred from the DNA itself. The data table for this sample lists roughly 200,000 clones. 5.5% to 7.5% of the sample comes from the top ten.

The record originates from a study of cytomegalovirus exposure and HLA in healthy donors (dated by TCRdb to the late 2010s). About the investigation overall: An earlier analysis of roughly 500 of the donors reported approximately 270 Gb of sequence data and 117 million unique TCR beta sequences from approximately 180 million T cells. About 280 gigabases of sequencing data and around 88 million unique TCR sequences made up an early release that covered 500 to 700 HLA-typed donors. Of the roughly 400 genotyped donors, approximately 82% fell in the genetic ancestry cluster associated with self-reported Caucasian donors. The aim of the study was to test whether cataloging public T cell receptors could identify signatures of past pathogen exposure. Using immunosequencing, the study profiled T cell repertoires from 500 to 800 subjects and related those repertoires to cytomegalovirus serostatus. A separate validation cohort of about 110 different subjects was used in addition to the approximately 700-subject first cohort. High-throughput TCR immunosequencing, statistical association of individual TCRs with disease status, and machine learning were combined to predict cytomegalovirus infection status. To study patterns of TCR occurrence, a later analysis re-analyzed previously published TCR beta repertoires from 650 to 750 donors and added high-resolution HLA genotyping. In the later analysis, no new phenotypic data were used to find candidate immune exposures; instead, reliance was placed on TCR beta sequences and their occurrence across donors. An earlier analysis of about 620 of the donors applied high-throughput TCR beta sequencing to assess whether each TCR beta V gene segment acted as functional or pseudogenic. Donor age, sex, ethnicity and CMV serostatus were compiled alongside the repertoire data. Genome-wide SNP genotypes for about 55% of the roughly 670 donors were used in a later genetic analysis, which treated that subset as a discovery cohort. Every repertoire in the discovery cohort had been generated on one and the same sequencing platform. Class I and class II HLA loci were covered by the typing at four-digit resolution. The number of typed donors differed by locus: about 629-630 for A, B, C, DRB1 and DQB1; roughly 510 for DQA1; around 580 for DPA1; and some 430 for DPB1. Four to six DR-DQ haplotypes were handled as single units for association and clustering, since linkage in the cohort was strong. Among some 410 genotyped donors of the cohort, an average of around 220,000 unique TCR beta nucleotide sequences was sequenced per donor, of which 15% to 20% were non-productive.

The paper as a whole reports these results and caveats: A later analysis found that TCR association rates varied across HLA loci, with DRB1 alleles showing the most associated TCRs and HLA-C alleles the fewest. A cluster of highly shared sequence variants was judged likely to be a technical artifact of the sequencing pipeline. According to a later analysis, most CMV-associated TCR beta chains appeared to be HLA-restricted, and the HLA associations seemed to be driven largely by CMV exposure. At a false discovery rate of 0.05, a later analysis linked around 17,000 TCR beta sequences to specific HLA alleles. While some public TCRs were present in many individuals, most TCR sequences turned up only very rarely across donors. In a later genetic analysis, fewer N-insertions in productive TCRs were reported among donors in an Asian-associated ancestry cluster than the approximately 630-donor mean. In a later genetic analysis, a missense DCLRE1C variant was associated with V-gene and J-gene trimming of TCR beta chains, and the association was replicated in an independent cohort. A later analysis reported that several top co-occurrence clusters appeared linked to parvovirus B19, influenza, CMV and Epstein-Barr virus. Linkage disequilibrium might explain the correlated functional status among segregating V segments, but an unknown experimental factor could not be excluded. In an earlier analysis of some 550 of the donors, most TCR beta V segments were observed in productive rearrangements about 90% or about 30% of the time, broadly matching IMGT annotations. The classifier was reported to diagnose cytomegalovirus status with high specificity and sensitivity in both the original and validation cohorts. A further reported finding was that TCR beta sequences accurately predicted the HLA-A and HLA-B alleles for most subjects in the first cohort. The earlier analysis of almost 600 of the donors excluded some 15 rarely observed V segments, including chromosome 9 orphons, because counts were too low. Some IMGT-functional V segments, including TRBV6-2 and TRBV6-3, could not be told apart with the 87-base-pair reads, so those segments were excluded. A few of the identified cytomegalovirus-associated TCR beta chains were confirmed in vitro to be specific for cytomegalovirus antigens. Only TCR beta chains were sequenced in this cohort, and the absence of alpha or paired-chain data limited detectable features. For the cohort, immune exposure information was limited to CMV serostatus. A total of 164 TCR beta chains were listed by the study as associated with cytomegalovirus. Strong co-occurrence of HLA alleles, especially DR and DQ, made assigning TCR associations to individual alleles difficult. Presence/absence analyses assumed roughly uniform sequencing depth across donors, an assumption that may not hold. Because HLA typing was missing for some donors at each locus, association tests included only the typed subset. Compared with equally common non-associated chains, HLA-associated TCR beta chains in a later analysis were more clonally expanded and had lower generation probabilities. The authors suggested that the approach could potentially be extended to other disease states and immunological phenotypes.

Sequencing was carried out using PBMCs. The receptor's source is a man aged 25-45 years in good health and CMV-seronegative. This receptor chain uses TRBV6-6 and TRBJ1-5; TRBD1 lines up with 8 middle nucleotides. This receptor has the CDR3 CASSRQGPSNQPQHF. The DNA sequence reads TGTGCCAGCAGCCGACAGGGGCCTAGCAATCAGCCCCAGCATTTT.